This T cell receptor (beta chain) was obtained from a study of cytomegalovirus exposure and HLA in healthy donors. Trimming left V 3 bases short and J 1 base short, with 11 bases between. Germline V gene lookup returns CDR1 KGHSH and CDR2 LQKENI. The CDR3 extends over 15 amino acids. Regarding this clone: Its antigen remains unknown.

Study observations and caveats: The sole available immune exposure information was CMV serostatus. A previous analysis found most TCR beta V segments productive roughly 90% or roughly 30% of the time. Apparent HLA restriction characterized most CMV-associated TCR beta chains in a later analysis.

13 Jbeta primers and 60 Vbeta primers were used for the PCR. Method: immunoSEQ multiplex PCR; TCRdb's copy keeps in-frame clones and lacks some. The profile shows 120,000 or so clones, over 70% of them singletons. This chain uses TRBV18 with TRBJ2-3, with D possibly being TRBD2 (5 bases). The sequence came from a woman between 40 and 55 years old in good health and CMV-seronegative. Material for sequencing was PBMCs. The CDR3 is CASSPGLEGTDTQYF. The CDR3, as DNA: TGTGCCAGCTCACCCGGACTGGAGGGCACAGATACGCAGTATTTT.